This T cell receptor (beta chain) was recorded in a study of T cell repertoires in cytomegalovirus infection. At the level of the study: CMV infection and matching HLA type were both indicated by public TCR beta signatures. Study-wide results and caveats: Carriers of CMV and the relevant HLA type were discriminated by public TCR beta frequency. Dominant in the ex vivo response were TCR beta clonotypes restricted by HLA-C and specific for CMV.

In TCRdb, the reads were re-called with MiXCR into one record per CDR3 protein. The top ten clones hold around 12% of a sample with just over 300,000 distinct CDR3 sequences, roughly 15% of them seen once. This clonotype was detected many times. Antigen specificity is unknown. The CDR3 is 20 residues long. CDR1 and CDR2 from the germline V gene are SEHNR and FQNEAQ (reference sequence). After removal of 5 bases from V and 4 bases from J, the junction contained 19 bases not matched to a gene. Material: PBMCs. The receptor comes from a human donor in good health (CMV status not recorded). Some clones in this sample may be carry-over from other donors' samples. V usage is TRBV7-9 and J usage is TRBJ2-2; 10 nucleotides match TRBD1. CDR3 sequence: CASSATRDRGVTRGTGELFF. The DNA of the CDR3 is TGTGCCAGCAGCGCAACCCGGGACAGGGGTGTCACCCGAGGCACCGGGGAGCTGTTTTTT.